This T cell receptor (beta chain) emerged from a study of regulatory T cells in long-lasting Graves disease. The germline V gene encodes CDR1 MNHEY and CDR2 SMNVEV (reference sequence). This CDR3 spans 17 amino acids. The V end lost 2 bases, the J end lost 4 bases, and 19 bases lay between the germline ends. In building TCR beta libraries, iRepertoire HTBI primers were used together with Arm-PCR of CDR3 regions. TCRdb called the multiplex PCR reads again in MiXCR, with one record for every CDR3 protein. The data hold 400,000 to 500,000 distinct CDR3 sequences, with under 15% observed a single time. Time point here: newly diagnosed GD, antithyroid drugs for less than 3 months. The TCR library was made from RNA extracted from PBMCs. In addition, the sample was reused for a study of T cells in Graves' hyperthyroidism and ophthalmopathy.

This material consisted of peripheral blood mononuclear cells (PBMCs), taken at new diagnosis, from a patient treated with antithyroid drugs. The sequence was collected from a woman aged 25 to 45 with Graves disease. This rearrangement joins TRBV27 to TRBJ2-3; D is possibly TRBD2 (6 bases). The CDR3, as DNA: TGTGCCAGCAGTTTACAGGGCCTGACTAGTGAAGCAGATACGCAGTATTTT. Translated: CASSLQGLTSEADTQYF.